The 26 T cell receptor beta chains below all came from one sample that was sequenced in a study of cytomegalovirus exposure and HLA in healthy donors. PCR involved 60 Vbeta and 13 Jbeta primers. The table came from immunoSEQ multiplex PCR; TCRdb's copy has only in-frame clones and leaves some out. The sample consists of about 150,000 clones, 80% of them appearing once. The sample taken for sequencing was PBMCs. The receptors were sampled from a woman aged 40 to 50 in good health and CMV-seropositive.

The rearrangement joins TRBV15 to TRBJ1-1, with D perhaps matching TRBD1 (6 bases). V gave up 0 bases and J gave up 10 bases, with 12 bases separating them. Germline loops: CDR1 LNHNV, CDR2 YYDKDF (reference sequence). This CDR3 is built from 13 residues. The chain's CDR3 is CATSRDQGRRAFF. The CDR3 bases are TGTGCCACCAGCAGAGATCAGGGGCGACGAGCTTTCTTT.

The chain links TRBV30 to TRBJ1-1, with 7 bases fitting TRBD1. Losses at the gene ends were 2 bases for V and 1 base for J; bases not matched to a gene: 4. Germline assignment: CDR1 GTSNPN and CDR2 SVGIG (reference sequence). The CDR3 sequence is 14 residues long. The DNA of the CDR3 is TGTGCCTGGAGTTCGGACAGGAAGAACACTGAAGCTTTCTTT. It codes for CAWSSDRKNTEAFF.

This clone was seen only once. This chain uses TRBV7-3 with TRBJ2-7; 8 bases align to TRBD2. The trim removed 5 bases at V and 9 bases at J, leaving 9 bases unmatched. There are 13 residues in the CDR3. The germline V gene encodes CDR1 SGHTA and CDR2 FQGTGA. CDR3 region: CASSPGGGTGQYF. The CDR3 nucleotides read TGTGCCAGCAGCCCCGGGGGGGGGACCGGGCAGTACTTC.

Only one count was recorded for this clone. The rearrangement links TRBV18 to TRBJ2-7; D remains ambiguous. The CDR3 runs to 14 residues. The V end lost 2 bases, the J end lost 0 bases, and 8 bases lay between the germline ends. Germline CDR1 reads KGHSH; CDR2 reads LQKENI. The chain's CDR3 is CASSPVPSSYEQYF. The CDR3 DNA follows: TGTGCCAGCTCACCAGTGCCTAGCTCCTACGAGCAGTACTTC.

This chain links TRBV27 with TRBJ1-5; D gene ambiguous. The CDR3 loop spans 13 amino acids. Germline CDR1 MNHEY, CDR2 SMNVEV (reference sequence). Trimming shortened V by 3 bases and J by 3 bases, and 6 bases separated the two germline ends. The CDR3 loop reads CASSFTDNQPQHF. DNA for the CDR3: TGTGCCAGCAGTTTTACAGACAATCAGCCCCAGCATTTT.

The rearrangement joins TRBV2 to TRBJ2-1, with D possibly matching TRBD1 (6 bases). The CDR3 loop spans 15 amino acids. V was pared by 1 base and J by 6 bases, with 13 bases between. Germline-derived CDR1 and CDR2 are SNHLY and FYNNEI. The CDR3 here is CASSEVQGSSNEQFF. The CDR3 region has the DNA TGTGCCAGCAGTGAAGTCCAGGGGAGTAGCAATGAGCAGTTCTTC.

The chain uses TRBV7-9 and TRBJ2-2; D may be TRBD1 (6 bases). CDR1 is SEHNR and CDR2 is FQNEAQ in the germline V gene (reference sequence). This CDR3 is 15 amino acids long. V gave up 5 bases and J gave up 6 bases, with 16 bases separating them. The CDR3 DNA sequence: TGTGCCAGCAGCCGGGACACCTCAGGGTCCGGGGAGCTGTTTTTT. It specifies CASSRDTSGSGELFF.

The gene calls are TRBV28 and TRBJ2-3; 9 nucleotides line up with TRBD2. Germline-derived CDR1 and CDR2 are MDHEN and SYDVKM. V was pared by 6 bases and J by 6 bases, with 10 bases of the junction left unmatched. The CDR3 contains 15 residues. CDR3 DNA: TGTGCCAGCAGAGTAGCGGGGGCCTTCCAGGATACGCAGTATTTT. It translates to CASRVAGAFQDTQYF.

This sequence joins TRBV30 and TRBJ1-1, with a tentative D call TRBD1 (6 bases). This CDR3 contains 13 residues. V shed 3 bases and J shed 7 bases, with 15 bases lying between them. CDR1 and CDR2 (germline): GTSNPN, SVGIG (reference sequence). DNA of the CDR3: TGTGCCTGGAGCCAACGGGAGGGACATGAAGCTTTCTTT. Translated, it gives CAWSQREGHEAFF.

The chain carries TRBV5-8 and TRBJ2-3; D remains unclear. V was clipped by 4 bases and J by 4 bases, with 19 bases between them. There are 16 residues in the CDR3. Per germline, CDR1 SGHTS and CDR2 YDEGEE. CDR3 sequence (DNA): TGTGCCAGCAGCCAGGTCCAGGCCCTCTTGGCAGATACGCAGTATTTT. Protein product: CASSQVQALLADTQYF. The variable domain in full, with the rest retrieved from reference TRBV5-8 and TRBJ2-3, is EAGVTQSPTHLIKTRGQQATLRCSPISGHTSVYWYQQALGLGLQFLLWYDEGEERNRGNFPPRFSGRQFPNYSSELNVNALELEDSALYLCASSQVQALLADTQYFGPGTRLTVL.

This clone was observed once. The V gene is TRBV6-1, the J gene TRBJ1-5; D might be TRBD1 (6 bases). The germline V and J ends were trimmed by 5 bases and 0 bases, with 11 bases remaining between them. The germline V gene has CDR1 MNHNS and CDR2 SASEGT. The CDR3 is 15 amino acids. The CDR3 nucleotides read TGTGCCAGCAGTCGTCGGACAGCTAGCAATCAGCCCCAGCATTTT. Its translation: CASSRRTASNQPQHF.

The chain uses TRBV30 and TRBJ2-5, with 8 bases fitting TRBD2. The J call may be in error: the DNA end matches TRBJ2-7 better. The CDR3 has 15 residues. Germline V gene data show CDR1 as GTSNPN and CDR2 as SVGIG (reference sequence). The CDR3 DNA follows: TGTGCCTGGAGTGTAGGAGCGGGAGACTCCTACGAGCAGTACTTC. It yields the protein CAWSVGAGDSYEQYF.

The chain couples TRBV2 to TRBJ1-5; no firm D call. The CDR3 extends over 13 amino acids. In germline, CDR1 is SNHLY, CDR2 FYNNEI. Trimming left V 4 bases short and J 6 bases short, with 10 bases between. The CDR3 sequence: CASSGERGQPQHF. The CDR3, as DNA: TGTGCCAGCAGTGGAGAGCGAGGTCAGCCCCAGCATTTT.

The chain couples TRBV14 to TRBJ2-5; 9 bases fit TRBD2. The junction had 17 bases not matched to a gene; V was cut back by 4 bases and J by 11 bases. CDR3 length equals 16 residues. The germline V gene has CDR1 SGHDN and CDR2 FVKESK. Here the CDR3 reads CASSLRVLAGAEEQYF. The CDR3 DNA reads TGTGCCAGCAGCCTAAGGGTTTTAGCGGGAGCGGAAGAGCAGTACTTC.

The V gene is TRBV28, the J gene TRBJ2-5; the D gene is possibly TRBD1 (6 bases). Germline CDR1 MDHEN, CDR2 SYDVKM. There are 17 residues in the CDR3. Trimming shortened V by 3 bases and J by 0 bases, and 17 bases separated the two germline ends. CDR3 DNA: TGTGCCAGCAGTTTCAGACACCTTGACAGGTACCAAGAGACCCAGTACTTC. Translating it yields CASSFRHLDRYQETQYF.

This chain joins TRBV7-6 and TRBJ1-2; 7 nucleotides align to TRBD1. With V trimmed by 4 bases and J by 7 bases, 12 bases remained unmatched. The CDR3 runs to 15 residues. CDR1 and CDR2 (germline): SGHVS, FNYEAQ. The CDR3 coding sequence is TGTGCCAGCAGCTCTCCTGACAGGGCCTCTAGTGGCTACACCTTC. It specifies CASSSPDRASSGYTF.

J is TRBJ2-7 and V is TRBV28; TRBD1 matches at 8 bases. Germline trimming cut 5 bases from V and 4 bases from J; bases unmatched to any gene: 10. The CDR3 has 15 amino acids. Germline V CDR1 and CDR2: MDHEN, SYDVKM. For the CDR3, the DNA is TGTGCCAGCAGTGGGACAGGAGTTCTTTCATACGAGCAGTACTTC. Translating gives CASSGTGVLSYEQYF.

J is TRBJ2-5 and V is TRBV5-1, with D unclear. The germline V gene encodes CDR1 SGHRS and CDR2 YFSETQ. Trimming stripped 4 bases from V and 2 bases from J, with 3 bases between. CDR3 length equals 11 residues. The CDR3 here is CASSQQETQYF. The CDR3 nucleotides read TGCGCCAGCAGCCAACAAGAGACCCAGTACTTC.

This sequence joins TRBV7-3 and TRBJ2-2; 9 bases are shared with TRBD2. The CDR3 covers 15 residues. V was pared by 2 bases and J by 3 bases, with 1 base of the junction left unmatched. The germline V gene encodes CDR1 SGHTA and CDR2 FQGTGA. The DNA of the CDR3 is TGTGCCAGCAGCTTAGGACTAGCGTACACCGGGGAGCTGTTTTTT. Protein product: CASSLGLAYTGELFF. Using reference TRBV7-3 and TRBJ2-2 for the parts outside the CDR3, the full variable domain is GAGVSQTPSNKVTEKGKYVELRCDPISGHTALYWYRQSLGQGPEFLIYFQGTGAADDSGLPNDRFFAVRPEGSVSTLKIQRTERGDSAVYLCASSLGLAYTGELFFGEGSRLTVL.

The chain is built from TRBV10-3 and TRBJ1-1; no clear D gene. The CDR3 is 15 residues long. Germline CDR1 and CDR2: ENHRY and SYGVKD. Trimming took 0 bases from V and 0 from J, leaving 8 bases between them. CDR3 loop: CAISESQDLNTEAFF. The CDR3 DNA reads TGTGCCATCAGTGAGTCCCAGGATCTGAACACTGAAGCTTTCTTT.

The chain joins TRBV28 to TRBJ2-5, with no clear D. V was trimmed by 2 bases and J by 5 bases, leaving 3 bases between them. Germline CDR1 reads MDHEN; CDR2 reads SYDVKM. The CDR3 runs to 11 residues. This CDR3 reads CASSLTETQYF. CDR3 nucleotides: TGTGCCAGCAGTTTAACTGAGACCCAGTACTTC. Drawing the rest from reference TRBV28 and TRBJ2-5, the complete variable domain is DVKVTQSSRYLVKRTGEKVFLECVQDMDHENMFWYRQDPGLGLRLIYFSYDVKMKEKGDIPEGYSVSREKKERFSLILESASTNQTSMYLCASSLTETQYFGPGTRLLVL.

The chain links TRBV6-6 to TRBJ2-5; D uncertain. V was clipped by 6 bases and J by 3 bases, with 5 bases between them. CDR1 and CDR2 from the germline V gene are MNHNY and SVGAGI (reference sequence). CDR3 length: 11 residues. DNA of the CDR3: TGTGCCAGCAGCGAGGAAGAGACCCAGTACTTC. Protein product: CASSEEETQYF.

J is TRBJ1-1 and V is TRBV11-3; D possibly corresponds to TRBD1 (5 bases). Trimming shortened V by 2 bases and J by 3 bases, and 16 bases separated the two germline ends. This CDR3 has 16 residues. The germline gives CDR1 SGHNT, CDR2 YENEEA. CDR3 in DNA: TGTGCCAGCAGCTTAAATCTCGGTAAGGGGTACACTGAAGCTTTCTTT. The encoded protein is CASSLNLGKGYTEAFF.

V is TRBV5-1 and J is TRBJ1-1; TRBD1 might be the D (6 bases). CDR3 length equals 16 residues. V was trimmed by 0 bases and J by 3 bases, leaving 15 bases between them. In germline, CDR1 is SGHRS, CDR2 YFSETQ. The CDR3 protein is CASSLAGQGRYTEAFF. CDR3 sequence (DNA): TGCGCCAGCAGCTTGGCGGGGCAGGGGCGATACACTGAAGCTTTCTTT.

The chain carries TRBV27 and TRBJ2-7; 8 bases align to TRBD2. The CDR3 covers 13 residues. Germline-derived CDR1 and CDR2 are MNHEY and SMNVEV (reference sequence). The ends lost 6 bases at V and 2 bases at J; junction bases unmatched: 3. This chain's CDR3 is CASSAGLAYEQYF. In nucleotides, the CDR3 is TGTGCCAGCAGCGCGGGACTAGCCTACGAGCAGTACTTC.

This chain uses TRBV18 with TRBJ1-1; no definite D call. The germline V gene has CDR1 KGHSH and CDR2 LQKENI. Trimming took off 3 bases at V and 2 bases at J, with 10 bases between the two ends. The CDR3 runs 14 residues. This CDR3 is CASSPRVANTEAFF. The CDR3 DNA reads as TGTGCCAGCTCACCGAGGGTCGCTAACACTGAAGCTTTCTTT.